These 11 T cell receptor beta chains were all obtained from the same sample, sequenced in a study of T cell repertoires in cytomegalovirus infection. TCRdb called the reads again in MiXCR, with one record for every CDR3 protein. The sample lists roughly 320,000 distinct CDR3 sequences; approximately 9.5% were seen once. The source material was PBMCs. All receptors derive from a human donor in good health (CMV status not recorded). Some clones in this sample may be carry-over from other donors' samples.

The genes are TRBV18 and TRBJ2-6, with D tentatively TRBD1 (7 bases). The CDR3 sequence is 19 residues long. Trimming left V 4 bases short and J 0 bases short, with 19 bases between. CDR1 and CDR2 (germline): KGHSH, LQKENI. The CDR3 reads CASSLLGGQVPSGANVLTF. CDR3 DNA: TGTGCCAGCTCACTTTTGGGAGGACAGGTCCCCTCTGGGGCCAACGTCCTGACTTTC.

This chain uses TRBV6-2 or TRBV6-3 with TRBJ2-1, with 10 bases that match TRBD2. The CDR3 loop spans 18 amino acids. Germline loops: CDR1 MNHEY, CDR2 SVGEGT. J gave up 0 bases and V 4 bases, and 9 bases lay outside the gene matches. The chain's CDR3 is CASSSMGLASSSYNEQFF. The CDR3 nucleotides are TGTGCCAGCAGTTCGATGGGACTAGCGTCGAGCTCCTACAATGAGCAGTTCTTC.

The J gene is TRBJ2-5, the V gene TRBV7-2; D is unclear. There are 13 residues in the CDR3. Germline V gives CDR1 SGHTA, CDR2 FQGNSA. With 7 bases removed from V and 5 bases from J, the gap between germline ends came to 14 bases. The CDR3 loop is CASTPGTAETQYF. CDR3 coding DNA: TGTGCCAGCACCCCAGGAACGGCGGAGACCCAGTACTTC.

Many counts were recorded for this clonotype. The rearrangement uses TRBV7-2 and TRBJ1-2, with D tentatively TRBD1 (6 bases). CDR1 SGHTA and CDR2 FQGNSA come from the germline V gene. Trimming took off 5 bases at V and 8 bases at J, with 18 bases between the two ends. This CDR3 contains 14 residues. The CDR3 region has the DNA TGTGCCAGCAGCCTCGATACAGGGTTCGGGGGCTACACCTTC. It is translated as CASSLDTGFGGYTF.

This clonotype appeared a few times. The chain is built from TRBV20-1 and TRBJ1-2, with D perhaps matching TRBD1 (6 bases). The germline V gene has CDR1 DFQATT and CDR2 SNEGSKA (reference sequence). This CDR3 region has 16 residues. Trimming pared 1 base from V and 0 bases from J, leaving 15 bases between. The CDR3 DNA sequence: TGCAGTGCTAGAGCGGCTGCGGGGGCGGCTAACTATGGCTACACCTTC. Its translation is CSARAAAGAANYGYTF.

This rearrangement joins TRBV7-9 to TRBJ1-1; weak D call: TRBD1 (5 bases). The V end was cut by 4 bases, the J end by 5 bases, with 14 bases between. Germline assignment: CDR1 SEHNR and CDR2 FQNEAQ (reference sequence). The CDR3 runs 14 residues. The DNA of the CDR3 is TGTGCCAGCAGCTACGGGGACGGTTTGACTGAAGCTTTCTTT. Encoded protein: CASSYGDGLTEAFF.

This clonotype was recorded a few times. The CDR3: CASSVAWANTEAFF. The DNA of the CDR3 is TGTGCCAGCAGCGTAGCATGGGCGAACACTGAAGCTTTCTTT. This chain links TRBV9 with TRBJ1-1, with no clear D. The germline gives CDR1 SGDLS, CDR2 YYNGEE. Trimming took off 0 bases at V and 1 base at J, with 7 bases between the two ends. This CDR3 has 14 residues.

The gene calls are TRBV4-2 and TRBJ1-2; tentatively, D is TRBD1 (6 bases). The germline CDR1 and CDR2 sequences are LGHNA and YNFKEQ. Trimming took 4 bases from V and 0 from J, leaving 12 bases between them. This CDR3 region has 15 residues. As DNA, the CDR3 is TGTGCCAGCAGCCGATATCAGGGGACTAACTATGGCTACACCTTC. Protein product: CASSRYQGTNYGYTF.

In this sample, this clonotype turned up a few times. V and J are TRBV7-2 and TRBJ1-2; D gene ambiguous. V was cut by 1 base and J by 3 bases, with 15 bases left in between. CDR1 and CDR2 (germline): SGHTA, FQGNSA. CDR3 length: 16 residues. Here the CDR3 DNA reads TGTGCCAGCAGCTTAGTGGGTACTTCTCCCGACTATGGCTACACCTTC. It specifies CASSLVGTSPDYGYTF.

This clonotype was detected a few times. The rearrangement links TRBV7-6 to TRBJ1-4; TRBD1 matches 8 bases. The length of the CDR3 is 16 residues. CDR1 SGHVS and CDR2 FNYEAQ come from the germline V gene. With 4 bases clipped from V and 3 bases from J, the junction kept 7 bases outside the gene matches. Here the CDR3 reads CASSSIDRGPNEKLFF. CDR3 coding DNA: TGTGCCAGCAGCTCCATCGACAGGGGTCCTAATGAAAAACTGTTTTTT.

Ten or more counts support this clonotype. The genes are TRBV7-2 and TRBJ2-3; 7 nucleotides agree with TRBD2. The CDR3 length is 15 residues. Germline CDR1 reads SGHTA; CDR2 reads FQGNSA. J lost 3 bases, V lost 4 bases, and 7 bases had no gene match. In nucleotides, the CDR3 is TGTGCCAGCAGCTCCTGGGGGAGGGCAACAGATACGCAGTATTTT. Its protein is CASSSWGRATDTQYF.